The present T cell receptor beta chain was sequenced within a study of beta chain features in type 1 diabetes. This clone was detected only a few times. Its matching antigen is unknown. Naive, central memory, regulatory and stem cell-like memory cells within the CD4+ compartment were sorted using CD45RO/CCR7/CD25/CD127/CD95/CD27. Study findings and constraints: Type 1 diabetes patients had VDJ junctions that carried fewer insertions and more deletions. A PCR bias possibly favoring shorter templates would apply equally to patients and controls. Significant though moderate, a shortening of TCRB CDR3s appeared in all four CD4+ subsets of Type 1 diabetes patients.

Since all of the isolated RNA was reverse transcribed, expressed TCRB transcripts were what got sequenced. The protocol was immunoSEQ multiplex PCR, while the TCRdb copy is restricted to in-frame clones and leaves out a portion. The sample holds 50,000 or so clones, around 45% seen once. The source is a man aged 25 to 40 with type 1 diabetes. Sequencing was carried out using Tregs from blood.

The CDR3 sequence is CASSQVWTGLDTQYF. The CDR3 nucleotides read TGCGCCAGCAGCCAAGTTTGGACAGGGTTAGATACGCAGTATTTT. V and J are TRBV4-3 and TRBJ2-3, with TRBD1 matching 8 bases. The CDR3 sequence is 15 residues long. J gave up 5 bases and V 1 base, and 5 bases lay outside the gene matches. Germline CDR1 LGHNA, CDR2 YSLEER.